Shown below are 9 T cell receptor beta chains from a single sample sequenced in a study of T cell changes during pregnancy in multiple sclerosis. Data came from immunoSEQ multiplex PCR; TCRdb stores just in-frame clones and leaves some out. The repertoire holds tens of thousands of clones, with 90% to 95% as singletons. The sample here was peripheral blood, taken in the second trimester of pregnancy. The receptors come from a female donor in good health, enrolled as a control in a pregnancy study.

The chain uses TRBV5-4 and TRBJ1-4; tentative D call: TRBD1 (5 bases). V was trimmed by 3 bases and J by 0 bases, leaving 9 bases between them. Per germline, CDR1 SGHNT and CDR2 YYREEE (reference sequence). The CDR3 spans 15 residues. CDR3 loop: CASSSSGATNEKLFF. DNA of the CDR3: TGTGCCAGCAGCTCCTCGGGGGCAACTAATGAAAAACTGTTTTTT.

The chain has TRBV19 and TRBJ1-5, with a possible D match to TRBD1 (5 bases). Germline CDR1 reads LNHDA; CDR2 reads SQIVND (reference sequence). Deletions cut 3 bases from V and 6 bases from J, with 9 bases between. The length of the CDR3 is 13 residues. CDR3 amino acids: CASSIGGGQPQHF. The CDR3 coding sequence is TGTGCCAGTAGTATTGGGGGAGGTCAGCCCCAGCATTTT.

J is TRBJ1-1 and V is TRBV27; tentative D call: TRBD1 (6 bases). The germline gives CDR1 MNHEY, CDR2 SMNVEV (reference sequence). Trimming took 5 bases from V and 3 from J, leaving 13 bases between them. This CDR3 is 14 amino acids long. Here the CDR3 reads CASSPSGGHTEAFF. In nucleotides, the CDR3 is TGTGCCAGCAGTCCTTCGGGGGGGCACACTGAAGCTTTCTTT.

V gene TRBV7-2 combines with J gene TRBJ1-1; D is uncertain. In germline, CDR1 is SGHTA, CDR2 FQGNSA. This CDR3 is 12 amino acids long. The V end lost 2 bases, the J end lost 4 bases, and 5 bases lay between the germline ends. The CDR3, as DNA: TGTGCCAGCAGCTTATCTAGCACTGAAGCTTTCTTT. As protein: CASSLSSTEAFF.

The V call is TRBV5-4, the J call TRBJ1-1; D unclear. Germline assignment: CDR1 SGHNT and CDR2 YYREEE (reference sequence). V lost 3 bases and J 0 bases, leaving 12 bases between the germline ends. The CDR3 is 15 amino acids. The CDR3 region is CASSSLSGMNTEAFF. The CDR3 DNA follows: TGTGCCAGCAGCTCTCTTAGCGGTATGAACACTGAAGCTTTCTTT.

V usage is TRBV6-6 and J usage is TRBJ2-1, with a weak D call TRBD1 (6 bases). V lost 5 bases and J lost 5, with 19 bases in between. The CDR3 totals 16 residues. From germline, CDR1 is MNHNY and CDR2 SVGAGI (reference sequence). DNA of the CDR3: TGTGCCAGCAGTACTCGGGACACACCCAAAAACAATGAGCAGTTCTTC. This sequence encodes CASSTRDTPKNNEQFF.

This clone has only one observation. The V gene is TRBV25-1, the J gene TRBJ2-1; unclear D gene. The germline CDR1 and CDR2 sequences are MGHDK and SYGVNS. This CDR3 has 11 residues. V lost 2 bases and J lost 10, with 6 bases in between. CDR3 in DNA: TGTGCCAGCAGTGAACGTGTGGAGCAGTTCTTC. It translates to CASSERVEQFF.

The CDR3 bases are TGTGCCAGCAGTGAATCGGGGGGAGGTAAGCCCCAGCATTTT. Its protein is CASSESGGGKPQHF. V gene TRBV25-1 combines with J gene TRBJ1-5; weak D call: TRBD1 (5 bases). Germline-derived CDR1 and CDR2 are MGHDK and SYGVNS. The CDR3 has 14 amino acids. V was trimmed by 1 base and J by 8 bases, leaving 12 bases between them.

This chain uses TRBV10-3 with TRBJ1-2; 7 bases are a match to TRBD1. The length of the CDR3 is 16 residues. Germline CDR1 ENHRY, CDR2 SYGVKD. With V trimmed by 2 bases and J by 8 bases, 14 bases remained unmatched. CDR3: CAISERTTTTGEGYTF. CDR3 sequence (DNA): TGTGCCATCAGTGAGCGCACCACTACTACAGGGGAGGGCTACACCTTC.